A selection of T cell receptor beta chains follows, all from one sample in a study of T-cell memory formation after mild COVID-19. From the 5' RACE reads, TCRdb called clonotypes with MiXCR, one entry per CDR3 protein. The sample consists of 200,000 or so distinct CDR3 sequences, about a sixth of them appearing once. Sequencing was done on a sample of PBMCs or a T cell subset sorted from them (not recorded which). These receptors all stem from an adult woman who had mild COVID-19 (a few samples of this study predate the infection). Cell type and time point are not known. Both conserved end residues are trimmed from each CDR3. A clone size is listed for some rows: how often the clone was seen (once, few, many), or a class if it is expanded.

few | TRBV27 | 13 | ASRFTRQGTYEQY
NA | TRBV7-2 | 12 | ATARGTYTDTQY
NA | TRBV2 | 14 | ASSESRTGAGGEAF
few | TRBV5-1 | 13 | ASSLRDSLYNEQF
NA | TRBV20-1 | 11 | SARAAKTYEQY
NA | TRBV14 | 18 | ASSAPSGLAGGGPYNEQF
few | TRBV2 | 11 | ASRRQGAEGYT
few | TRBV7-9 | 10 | ASSLDTTEAF
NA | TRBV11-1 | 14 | ASSSFGRRSTGTQY
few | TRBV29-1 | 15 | SASGGTGTSGANVLT
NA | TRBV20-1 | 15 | SATTPSGSRFLGEQY
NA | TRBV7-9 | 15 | ASSTPLAGGPSDTQY
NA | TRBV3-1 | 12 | ASSQAGATYGYT